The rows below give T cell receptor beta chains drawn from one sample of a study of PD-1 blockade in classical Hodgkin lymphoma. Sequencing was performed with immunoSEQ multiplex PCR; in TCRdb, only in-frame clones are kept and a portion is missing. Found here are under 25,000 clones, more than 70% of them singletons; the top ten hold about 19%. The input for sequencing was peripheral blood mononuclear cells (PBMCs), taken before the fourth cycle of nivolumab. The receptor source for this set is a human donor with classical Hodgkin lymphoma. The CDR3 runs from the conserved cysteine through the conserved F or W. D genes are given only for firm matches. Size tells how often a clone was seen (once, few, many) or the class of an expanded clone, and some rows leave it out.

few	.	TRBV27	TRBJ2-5	CASRGGQNRTQYF	TGTGCCAGCAGGGGAGGACAGAATCGGACCCAGTACTTC
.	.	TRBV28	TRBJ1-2	CASSLGGAYWGTF	TGTGCCAGCAGTTTAGGGGGGGCGTATTGGGGCACCTTC
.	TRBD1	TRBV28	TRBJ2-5	CASSTTGQGTETQYF	TGTGCCAGCAGCACTACCGGACAGGGAACAGAGACCCAGTACTTC
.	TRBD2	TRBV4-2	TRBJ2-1	CASSRTSGRARNEQFF	TGTGCCAGCAGCCGAACTAGCGGGAGGGCCCGCAATGAGCAGTTCTTC
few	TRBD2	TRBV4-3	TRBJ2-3	CASSRRLAGGTDTQYF	TGCGCCAGCAGCCGACGACTAGCGGGAGGGACAGATACGCAGTATTTT
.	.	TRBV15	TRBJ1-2	CATSPIIGRGRNYGYTF	TGTGCCACCAGCCCCATAATAGGTCGGGGTCGTAACTATGGCTACACCTTC
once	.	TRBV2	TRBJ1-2	CASLPRDSVFGYTF	TGTGCCAGCCTCCCCCGGGACTCTGTATTTGGCTACACCTTC
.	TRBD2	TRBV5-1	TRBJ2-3	CASSLGSSGSTDTQYF	TGCGCCAGCAGCTTGGGGTCTAGCGGGAGCACAGATACGCAGTATTTT
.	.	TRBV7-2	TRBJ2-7	CASSSFYEQYF	TGTGCCAGCAGCTCGTTCTACGAGCAGTACTTC
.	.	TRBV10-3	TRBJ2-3	CAIRTGTSTDTQYF	TGTGCCATCCGAACAGGTACTAGCACAGATACGCAGTATTTT
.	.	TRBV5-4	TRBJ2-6	CASSEGHFSGANVLTF	TGTGCCAGCAGCGAGGGACACTTCTCTGGGGCCAACGTCCTGACTTTC
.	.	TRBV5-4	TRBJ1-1	CASSAGQPITEAFF	TGTGCCAGCAGCGCCGGACAGCCCATCACTGAAGCTTTCTTT
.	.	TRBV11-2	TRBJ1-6	CASGVGDYNSPLHF	TGTGCCAGCGGCGTGGGGGACTATAATTCACCCCTCCACTTT
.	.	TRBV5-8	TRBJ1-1	CASSWVGSLNTEAFF	TGTGCCAGCAGCTGGGTGGGCTCGTTGAACACTGAAGCTTTCTTT
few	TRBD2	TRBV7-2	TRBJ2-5	CASSYLTSGRGETQYF	TGTGCCAGCAGCTACTTGACTAGCGGGAGGGGGGAGACCCAGTACTTC
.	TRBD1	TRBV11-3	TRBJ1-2	CASSSGQGSYGYTF	TGTGCCAGCAGCTCCGGACAGGGGAGCTATGGCTACACCTTC
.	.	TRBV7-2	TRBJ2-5	CASSLAPQETQYF	TGTGCCAGCAGCTTAGCCCCGCAAGAGACCCAGTACTTC
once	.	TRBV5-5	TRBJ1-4	CASGLQVQSNEKLFF	TGTGCCAGCGGACTACAAGTGCAATCTAATGAAAAACTGTTTTTT
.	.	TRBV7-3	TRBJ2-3	CASSVGFGSGTQYF	TGTGCCAGCAGCGTCGGGTTTGGGTCAGGTACGCAGTATTTT
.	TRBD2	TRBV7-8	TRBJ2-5	CASSFRGLAVQETQYF	TGTGCCAGCAGCTTTAGGGGACTAGCGGTTCAAGAGACCCAGTACTTC
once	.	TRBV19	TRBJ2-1	CASSISTYRVEQFF	TGTGCCAGTAGTATCTCGACATACCGGGTTGAGCAGTTCTTC
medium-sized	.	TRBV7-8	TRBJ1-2	CASSLADDGGRGGYTF	TGTGCCAGCAGCTTAGCGGATGACGGGGGGCGAGGTGGCTACACCTTC